This TCR beta chain was sequenced during a study of cytomegalovirus exposure and HLA in healthy donors. Vbeta (60) and Jbeta (13) primers were used in the PCR. Using immunoSEQ multiplex PCR, the repertoire was profiled, and TCRdb retains in-frame clones only, with some absent. The sample has about 140,000 clones; 80% to 90% are singletons. With V trimmed by 4 bases and J by 11 bases, 8 bases remained unmatched. The CDR3 is 13 amino acids. Germline V gene lookup returns CDR1 SGHTA and CDR2 FQGNSA. Study results and limitations: The study recorded 150 to 200 TCR beta chains that were cytomegalovirus-associated. Later on, an analysis found that several of the most significant clusters appeared to be linked to common viral pathogens, which included parvovirus B19. As confirmed in vitro, three CMV-associated chains were specific for CMV antigens.

As for this clone: The antigen is unknown.

The donors were healthy bone marrow donors. The TCR originated in a boy younger than 10 in good health and CMV-seronegative. The specimen sequenced was PBMCs. The V gene is TRBV7-2, the J gene TRBJ2-3; 8 nucleotides align to TRBD2. CDR3 sequence: CASSSGRAGGQYF. CDR3 nucleotides: TGTGCCAGCAGCTCCGGGCGCGCGGGAGGGCAGTATTTT.